This TCR beta chain was sequenced during a study of blood T cell repertoires in COVID-19. Whole-study context: Samples came from the United States, Italy and Spain, spanning acute and convalescent COVID-19.

This clone was detected once. Authors' data handling: Cell counts per sample came from amplifying reference gene primers. Assay: immunoSEQ multiplex PCR; the TCRdb copy retains only in-frame clones and omits some. That table gives V, J and clone size, and the DNA gave D and trimming. The repertoire holds about 100,000 clones, with approximately 81% as singletons. The sample consisted of peripheral blood. The TCR comes from a human donor in a cohort sampled during active COVID-19.

CDR3 protein: CASSWGQGASGELFF. The DNA of the CDR3 is TGTGCCAGCAGCTGGGGACAGGGGGCGAGCGGGGAGCTGTTTTTT. The J gene is TRBJ2-2, the V gene TRBV3-1 (or the pseudogene TRBV3-2); 12 nucleotides agree with TRBD1. The CDR3 length is 15 residues. Per germline, CDR1 LGHDT and CDR2 YNNKEL (reference sequence). V was pared by 5 bases and J by 7 bases, with 5 bases of the junction left unmatched.